Following are 3 T cell receptor beta chains from one sample sequenced in a study of blood T cells in healthy people across ages. PCR was performed a second time for 7 to 11 cycles using a sample-barcoded 5' primer and a J-beta primer mix. One entry per CDR3 protein results from TCRdb running MiXCR on the 5' RACE reads. This table holds roughly 1.7 million distinct CDR3 sequences, roughly 30% found once. Sequenced material: blood. The origin of the receptors is a woman aged 30 to 39 in good health.

The rearrangement uses TRBV20-1 and TRBJ1-5; D might be TRBD1 (5 bases). V gave up 3 bases and J gave up 7 bases, with 16 bases separating them. The CDR3 sequence is 14 residues long. The germline V gene has CDR1 DFQATT and CDR2 SNEGSKA (reference sequence). CDR3 sequence (DNA): TGCAGTGCTAGCAAAGGGGCCGGAGGGCAGCCCCAGCATTTT. This encodes CSASKGAGGQPQHF.

V is TRBV3-1 and J is TRBJ1-2; a weak D match, TRBD1 (6 bases). Trimming removed 4 bases at V and 8 bases at J, with 17 bases between. The CDR3 extends over 14 amino acids. Germline V gives CDR1 LGHDT, CDR2 YNNKEL (reference sequence). CDR3 in amino acids: CASSRGQILGGYTF. Written as DNA, the CDR3 is TGTGCCAGCAGCCGCGGACAGATCCTGGGGGGCTACACCTTC. Together with reference TRBV3-1 and TRBJ1-2, the CDR3 gives the full variable domain: DTAVSQTPKYLVTQMGNDKSIKCEQNLGHDTMYWYKQDSKKFLKIMFSYNNKELIINETVPNRFSPKSPDKAHLNLHINSLELGDSAVYFCASSRGQILGGYTFGSGTRLTVV.

The chain is built from TRBV29-1 and TRBJ2-7, with 8 bases aligning to TRBD1. J lost 5 bases, V lost 4 bases, and 4 bases had no gene match. This CDR3 has 12 residues. CDR1 SQVTM and CDR2 ANQGSEA come from the germline V gene. The CDR3 DNA sequence: TGCAGCGTTGGGACCAGGGGGCACGAGCAGTACTTC. It is translated as CSVGTRGHEQYF.